The 19 T cell receptor beta chains reported below all come from one sample, sequenced in a study of OX40 agonist ivuxolimab in advanced cancers. TCRdb's copy holds only in-frame clones and misses some; the assay was immunoSEQ multiplex PCR. The data contain 35,000 to 45,000 clones, around 89% of them singletons. Here the sequenced sample was CD4+ or CD8+ T cells sorted from blood, taken in a trial of the OX40 agonist ivuxolimab. Receptors were obtained from an adult with an advanced solid tumor such as melanoma, head and neck, liver or kidney cancer.

The V call is TRBV5-1, the J call TRBJ1-1, with a possible D match to TRBD1 (5 bases). Germline CDR1 is SGHRS and CDR2 is YFSETQ. The CDR3 is 13 amino acids. V lost 0 bases to trimming and J lost 6 bases, with 9 bases between them. The DNA of the CDR3 is TGCGCCAGCAGCTTGGAGGGGATGGCTGAAGCTTTCTTT. It yields the protein CASSLEGMAEAFF.

The rearrangement links TRBV29-1 to TRBJ1-4, with 11 positions matching TRBD1. The CDR3 length is 15 residues. V was pared by 0 bases and J by 10 bases, with 7 bases of the junction left unmatched. Germline V gene data show CDR1 as SQVTM and CDR2 as ANQGSEA. CDR3 coding DNA: TGCAGCGTTGAAGAGTCCGGGACAGGGGGTGCAAAACTGTTTTTT. Its protein product is CSVEESGTGGAKLFF.

In its sample, this clone was seen a few times. The chain carries TRBV2 and TRBJ1-2; TRBD1 agrees at 8 bases. The CDR3 has 15 residues. V lost 6 bases and J lost 7; bases outside the gene matches: 13. Germline CDR1 and CDR2: SNHLY and FYNNEI. The CDR3 DNA reads as TGTGCCAGCAGACCCCCGGACAGGGAAGTAGGTGGCTACACCTTC. Its translation: CASRPPDREVGGYTF.

This clone has just one count. The chain uses TRBV2 and TRBJ1-1, with D uncertain. The CDR3 runs to 14 residues. The V gene lost 6 bases and the J gene lost 7 bases, with 18 bases spanning the gap. Germline assignment: CDR1 SNHLY and CDR2 FYNNEI. DNA of the CDR3: TGTGCCAGCAGAAGGACGGAGGAAGACATTGAAGCTTTCTTT. This translates into CASRRTEEDIEAFF.

The J gene is TRBJ1-5, the V gene TRBV4-2, with 8 bases aligning to TRBD1. There are 16 residues in the CDR3. Germline V CDR1 and CDR2: LGHNA, YNFKEQ. The J segment lost 6 bases and the V segment lost 2 bases, leaving 9 bases of the junction unmatched. The CDR3 loop reads CASSQYQGAQSQPQHF. The CDR3 nucleotides read TGTGCCAGCAGCCAATACCAGGGGGCTCAAAGTCAGCCCCAGCATTTT.

The chain combines TRBV4-1 with TRBJ2-5; 8 nucleotides agree with TRBD2. The germline gives CDR1 MGHRA, CDR2 YSYEKL. Trimming removed 1 base from V and 2 bases from J; junction bases left unmatched: 6. This CDR3 comprises 16 residues. The CDR3 protein is CASSQVGSGVQETQYF. The CDR3 DNA sequence: TGCGCCAGCAGCCAAGTTGGTAGCGGGGTACAAGAGACCCAGTACTTC.

V and J are TRBV7-9 and TRBJ2-3; no clear D gene. V gave up 3 bases and J gave up 0 bases, with 7 bases separating them. Germline CDR1 SEHNR, CDR2 FQNEAQ (reference sequence). CDR3 length: 14 amino acids. The CDR3: CASSFRVSTDTQYF. The DNA of the CDR3 is TGTGCCAGCAGCTTCCGGGTCAGCACAGATACGCAGTATTTT. Complete variable domain (other parts from reference TRBV7-9 and TRBJ2-3): DTGVSQNPRHKITKRGQNVTFRCDPISEHNRLYWYRQTLGQGPEFLTYFQNEAQLEKSRLLSDRFSAERPKGSFSTLEIQRTEQGDSAMYLCASSFRVSTDTQYFGPGTRLTVL.

V and J are TRBV11-1 and TRBJ2-5; weak D call: TRBD2 (6 bases). The length of the CDR3 is 16 residues. Germline-derived CDR1 and CDR2 are SGHAT and FQDESV (reference sequence). Trimming removed 5 bases from V and 0 bases from J, with 16 bases in between. CDR3 DNA: TGTGCCAGCAGCCGTAACCCGCGGGGAAACCAAGAGACCCAGTACTTC. Translating gives CASSRNPRGNQETQYF.

The chain is built from TRBV28 and TRBJ1-4, with 10 bases aligning to TRBD1. The CDR3 runs to 16 residues. J lost 8 bases, V lost 3 bases, and 9 bases had no gene match. Germline loops: CDR1 MDHEN, CDR2 SYDVKM. The CDR3 sequence is CASSFFRDRGGEKLFF. The CDR3 bases are TGTGCCAGCAGTTTTTTTAGGGACAGGGGAGGGGAAAAACTGTTTTTT. Full variable domain (rest looked up from reference TRBV28 and TRBJ1-4): DVKVTQSSRYLVKRTGEKVFLECVQDMDHENMFWYRQDPGLGLRLIYFSYDVKMKEKGDIPEGYSVSREKKERFSLILESASTNQTSMYLCASSFFRDRGGEKLFFGSGTQLSVL.

This chain joins TRBV27 and TRBJ2-2, with 10 bases fitting TRBD2. Germline CDR1 is MNHEY and CDR2 is SMNVEV (reference sequence). The CDR3 runs to 21 residues. Trimming at V came to 0 bases and at J to 4 bases, leaving 17 bases not matched to a gene. The CDR3 protein is CASSLSLPGLAGVWGTGELFF. Here the CDR3 DNA reads TGTGCCAGCAGTTTATCTTTGCCCGGGCTAGCGGGAGTGTGGGGCACCGGGGAGCTGTTTTTT.

V and J are TRBV13 and TRBJ2-7, with TRBD1 matching 9 bases. The germline gives CDR1 PRHDT, CDR2 FYEKMQ (reference sequence). The V gene end was trimmed by 2 bases and the J gene end by 2 bases; junction bases not matched to a gene: 4. The CDR3 sequence is 15 residues long. CDR3 region: CASSLSGDRAYEQYF. The CDR3 nucleotides read TGTGCCAGCAGCTTATCAGGGGACAGGGCCTACGAGCAGTACTTC.

This chain uses TRBV18 with TRBJ2-5; TRBD2 aligns across 12 bases. Germline V gene data show CDR1 as KGHSH and CDR2 as LQKENI. Trimming took 3 bases from V and 9 from J; bases not matched to a gene: 14. This CDR3 spans 17 amino acids. The CDR3 is CASSPPTSGGSTSAQYF. DNA of the CDR3: TGTGCCAGCTCACCCCCGACTAGCGGGGGCTCCACTTCGGCCCAGTACTTC.

The rearrangement uses TRBV6-5 and TRBJ2-7; 9 nucleotides align to TRBD1. From germline, CDR1 is MNHEY and CDR2 SVGAGI. With 4 bases clipped from V and 2 bases from J, the junction kept 9 bases outside the gene matches. The CDR3 is made up of 16 amino acids. The CDR3, as DNA: TGTGCCAGCAGTTTAACCGGGACAGGGATTCCCTACGAGCAGTACTTC. Translating gives CASSLTGTGIPYEQYF.

The chain recombines TRBV7-9 with TRBJ2-4, with D possibly matching TRBD1 (5 bases). V gave up 6 bases and J gave up 0 bases, with 21 bases separating them. Per the germline V gene, CDR1 is SEHNR and CDR2 is FQNEAQ (reference sequence). This CDR3 contains 18 residues. CDR3 residues: CASSQLGQGRIAKNIQYF. CDR3 in DNA: TGTGCCAGCAGTCAACTGGGCCAGGGCCGAATAGCCAAAAACATTCAGTACTTC.

The chain has TRBV19 and TRBJ1-5; 9 bases line up with TRBD1. V shed 5 bases, J shed 2 bases, and the junction held 4 bases outside the gene matches. Germline lookup yields CDR1 LNHDA and CDR2 SQIVND (reference sequence). This CDR3 is built from 15 residues. CDR3 DNA: TGTGCCAGTAGTGGATGGACAGGGGGCAATCAGCCCCAGCATTTT. Translating it yields CASSGWTGGNQPQHF.

The chain is built from TRBV19 and TRBJ2-7, with 12 positions matching TRBD2. The CDR3 spans 16 residues. The V segment lost 6 bases and the J segment 2 bases; nucleotides outside the gene matches: 8. The germline gives CDR1 LNHDA, CDR2 SQIVND (reference sequence). The chain's CDR3 is CASRRTSGESTYEQYF. CDR3 sequence (DNA): TGTGCCAGTAGGAGGACTAGCGGGGAGTCTACCTACGAGCAGTACTTC.

This clone was counted a single time. The V and J genes are TRBV27 and TRBJ2-1; D might be TRBD1 or TRBD2, each matching 5 bases. Germline assignment: CDR1 MNHEY and CDR2 SMNVEV (reference sequence). V was pared by 2 bases and J by 0 bases, with 14 bases between. This CDR3 is 17 amino acids long. CDR3 protein: CASSLVGTYSSYNEQFF. The CDR3 DNA follows: TGTGCCAGCAGTTTAGTCGGGACCTACAGCTCCTACAATGAGCAGTTCTTC.

With regard to this clone: At one end, the junction sequence differs from germline, possibly due to a read error. Other DNA sequences from this sample encode an identical CDR3 as well. This chain links TRBV6-5 with TRBJ1-3; weak D call: TRBD1 (6 bases). Per the germline V gene, CDR1 is MNHEY and CDR2 is SVGAGI. The CDR3 loop spans 15 amino acids. CDR3 loop: CASSYGGSLFNTIYF. In nucleotides, the CDR3 is TGCGCCAGCAGTTACGGGGGCAGTTTATTCAACACCATATATTTT.

V is TRBV7-8 and J is TRBJ1-5, with 7 bases lining up with TRBD1. The J segment lost 1 base and the V segment lost 5 bases, leaving 5 bases of the junction unmatched. The V gene's germline CDR1 is SGHVS and CDR2 FQNEAQ. The CDR3 loop spans 15 amino acids. The CDR3 spells CASSPTGSSNQPQHF. CDR3 DNA: TGTGCCAGCAGCCCGACAGGGTCGAGCAATCAGCCCCAGCATTTT.